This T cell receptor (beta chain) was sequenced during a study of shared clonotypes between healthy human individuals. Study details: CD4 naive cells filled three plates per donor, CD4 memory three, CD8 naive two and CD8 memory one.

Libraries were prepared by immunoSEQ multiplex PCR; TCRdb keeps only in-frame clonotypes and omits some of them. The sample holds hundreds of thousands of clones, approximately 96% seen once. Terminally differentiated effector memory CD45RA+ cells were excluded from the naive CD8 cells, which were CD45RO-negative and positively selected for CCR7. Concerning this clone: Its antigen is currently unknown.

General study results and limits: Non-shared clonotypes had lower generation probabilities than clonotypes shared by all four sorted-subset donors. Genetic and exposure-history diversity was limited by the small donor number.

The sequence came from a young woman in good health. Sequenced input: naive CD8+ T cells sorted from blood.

CDR3 nucleotide sequence: TGCAGCGCCGTCGAGGACCGGGCGGGCGGGGAGCTGTTTTTT. It yields the protein CSAVEDRAGGELFF. The V gene is TRBV29-1, the J gene TRBJ2-2; tentative D call: TRBD2 (5 bases). Trimming removed 7 bases from V and 7 bases from J, with 19 bases in between. The CDR3 runs to 14 residues. Germline values: CDR1 SQVTM, CDR2 ANQGSEA.